This T cell receptor (beta chain) was recorded in a study of blood T cell repertoires in COVID-19. Categorization into cohorts depended on clinical history that participants reported. Data came from immunoSEQ multiplex PCR; TCRdb stores just in-frame clones and leaves some out. The sample holds fewer than 250,000 clones, approximately 90% seen once. The CDR3 totals 15 residues. J lost 1 base, V lost 4 bases, and 0 bases had no gene match. Germline CDR1 LNHDA, CDR2 SQIVND (reference sequence). The sequenced sample consisted of PBMCs or T cells enriched from blood (not recorded which). The chain is built from TRBV19 and TRBJ2-6; TRBD2 agrees at 8 bases. This sequence originates from a woman between 25 and 40 years old with acute COVID-19. The CDR3 DNA sequence: TGTGCCAGTAGTAGCGGGGGGTCTGGGGCCAACGTCCTGACTTTC. This translates into CASSSGGSGANVLTF. The full variable domain, in which reference TRBV19 and TRBJ2-6 provide the parts outside the CDR3, is DGGITQSPKYLFRKEGQNVTLSCEQNLNHDAMYWYRQDPGQGLRLIYYSQIVNDFQKGDIAEGYSVSREKKESFPLTVTSAQKNPTAFYLCASSSGGSGANVLTFGAGSRLTVL.